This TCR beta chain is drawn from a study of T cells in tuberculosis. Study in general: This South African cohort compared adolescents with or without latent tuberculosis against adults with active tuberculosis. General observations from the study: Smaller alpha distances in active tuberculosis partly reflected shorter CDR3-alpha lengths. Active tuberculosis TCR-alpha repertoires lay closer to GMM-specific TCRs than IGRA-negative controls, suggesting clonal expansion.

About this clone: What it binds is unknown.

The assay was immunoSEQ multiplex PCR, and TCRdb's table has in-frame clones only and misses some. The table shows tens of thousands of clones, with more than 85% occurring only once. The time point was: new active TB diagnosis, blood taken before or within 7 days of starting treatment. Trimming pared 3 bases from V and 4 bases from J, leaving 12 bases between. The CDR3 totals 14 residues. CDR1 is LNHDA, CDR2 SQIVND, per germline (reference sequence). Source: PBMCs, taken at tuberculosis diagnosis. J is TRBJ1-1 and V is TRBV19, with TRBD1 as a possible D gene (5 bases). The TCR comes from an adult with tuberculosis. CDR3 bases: TGTGCCAGTAGTATGTGGGACTGGGGCACTGAAGCTTTCTTT. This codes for CASSMWDWGTEAFF.